A single sample is the source of the 26 T cell receptor beta chains below, sequenced in a study of T cell clones after liver transplantation. The assay was immunoSEQ multiplex PCR, and TCRdb's table has in-frame clones only and misses some. The repertoire includes about 74,000 clones, 80% of them detected once, and over 0.45% sits in the top ten. The sequencing here drew on CD4+ T cells from blood, taken before liver transplant. These receptors came from a human donor who received a liver transplant.

The rearrangement uses TRBV7-2 and TRBJ2-2; TRBD2 is a possible D gene (6 bases). CDR1 is SGHTA, CDR2 FQGNSA, per germline. The CDR3 sequence is 17 residues long. V was cut by 5 bases and J by 0 bases, with 16 bases left in between. CDR3 sequence: CASSASLAATNTGELFF. Written as DNA, the CDR3 is TGTGCCAGCAGCGCCTCCTTAGCGGCTACGAACACCGGGGAGCTGTTTTTT.

The chain has TRBV9 and TRBJ2-3; D is ambiguous. V gave up 0 bases and J gave up 4 bases, with 9 bases separating them. The CDR3 has 14 amino acids. The germline CDR1 and CDR2 sequences are SGDLS and YYNGEE. CDR3 amino acids: CASSVGTWADTQYF. CDR3 coding DNA: TGTGCCAGCAGCGTAGGAACCTGGGCAGATACGCAGTATTTT.

The chain couples TRBV7-8 to TRBJ2-3; D uncertain. Germline V gene lookup returns CDR1 SGHVS and CDR2 FQNEAQ. This CDR3 is built from 12 residues. The germline V and J ends were trimmed by 1 base and 6 bases, with 5 bases remaining between them. The CDR3 here is CASSLGYDTQYF. For the CDR3, the DNA is TGTGCCAGCAGCTTAGGGTACGATACGCAGTATTTT.

This chain links TRBV18 with TRBJ1-2; D unclear. Trimming cost V 0 bases and J 0 bases, with 8 bases left between them. CDR3 length equals 15 residues. Germline values: CDR1 KGHSH, CDR2 LQKENI. CDR3 DNA: TGTGCCAGCTCACCACCGTACAGACCTAACTATGGCTACACCTTC. It translates to CASSPPYRPNYGYTF. The full variable domain, rest sourced from reference TRBV18 and TRBJ1-2, is NAGVMQNPRHLVRRRGQEARLRCSPMKGHSHVYWYRQLPEEGLKFMVYLQKENIIDESGMPKERFSAEFPKEGPSILRIQQVVRGDSAAYFCASSPPYRPNYGYTFGSGTRLTVV.

The V call is TRBV27, the J call TRBJ2-1, with TRBD2 matching over 8 bases. V dropped 5 bases and J dropped 11; count of bases not matched to a gene: 17. The CDR3 is 16 amino acids. Germline loops: CDR1 MNHEY, CDR2 SMNVEV (reference sequence). In DNA, the CDR3 is TGTGCCAGCAGTCACTGGGGGAAGAGCGGGAGAAGTCAGCAGTTCTTC. Protein sequence: CASSHWGKSGRSQQFF.

V gene TRBV13 combines with J gene TRBJ2-7; the match to TRBD2 covers 7 bases. The V and J ends lost 2 bases and 4 bases, in that order; junction bases with no gene match: 2. The germline CDR1 and CDR2 sequences are PRHDT and FYEKMQ (reference sequence). This CDR3 has 13 residues. In nucleotides, the CDR3 is TGTGCCAGCAGCTTAAAGGGAGGGTACGAGCAGTACTTC. Translating gives CASSLKGGYEQYF.

V and J are TRBV14 and TRBJ1-2, with 8 positions matching TRBD1. The CDR3 runs 13 residues. The ends lost 4 bases at V and 3 bases at J; junction bases unmatched: 1. Germline CDR1 reads SGHDN; CDR2 reads FVKESK. The CDR3 is CASSPGQDYGYTF. CDR3 sequence (DNA): TGTGCCAGCAGCCCGGGACAGGACTATGGCTACACCTTC.

CDR3 sequence: CASSSLAYSNEQFF. The CDR3 region has the DNA TGTGCCAGCAGCTCACTAGCGTACTCCAATGAGCAGTTCTTC. V and J are TRBV5-5 and TRBJ2-1; 7 nucleotides agree with TRBD2. This CDR3 contains 14 residues. Unmatched junction bases numbered 6, after V lost 3 bases and J lost 6 bases. Germline values: CDR1 SGHKS, CDR2 YYEKEE (reference sequence). The entire variable domain, with the rest obtained from reference TRBV5-5 and TRBJ2-1, is as follows: DAGVTQSPTHLIKTRGQQVTLRCSPISGHKSVSWYQQVLGQGPQFIFQYYEKEERGRGNFPDRFSARQFPNYSSELNVNALLLGDSALYLCASSSLAYSNEQFFGPGTRLTVL.

The chain joins TRBV5-1 to TRBJ2-1, with D tentatively TRBD1 or TRBD2 (5 bases each). Looked up from germline, CDR1 is SGHRS and CDR2 is YFSETQ. V was trimmed by 1 base and J by 1 base, leaving 9 bases between them. This CDR3 is 15 amino acids long. CDR3 coding DNA: TGCGCCAGCAGCTTGATGGGGGATTCCTACAATGAGCAGTTCTTC. Its translation: CASSLMGDSYNEQFF.

This rearrangement joins TRBV10-1 to TRBJ2-1; 11 positions match TRBD2. Losses at the gene ends were 4 bases for V and 10 bases for J; bases not matched to a gene: 9. CDR3 length: 15 amino acids. Germline loops: CDR1 WNHNN, CDR2 SYGVQD (reference sequence). Written as DNA, the CDR3 is TGCGCCAGCAGTGGTACTAGCGGGAGACTTAACGAGCAGTTCTTC. Protein product: CASSGTSGRLNEQFF.

The chain is built from TRBV6-1 and TRBJ1-2; D might be TRBD1 (5 bases). CDR3 length equals 15 residues. Trimming pared 2 bases from V and 4 bases from J, leaving 14 bases between. The germline V gene encodes CDR1 MNHNS and CDR2 SASEGT. CDR3 DNA sequence: TGTGCCAGCAGTGAACGACAGCGAGGCACCTATGGCTACACCTTC. Its protein product is CASSERQRGTYGYTF.

This chain connects TRBV18 to TRBJ2-7; 10 bases align to TRBD2. V lost 5 bases, J lost 4 bases, and 8 bases stayed unmatched. Germline V gene data show CDR1 as KGHSH and CDR2 as LQKENI. The CDR3 is 15 amino acids. CDR3 DNA: TGTGCCAGCTCAACACTAGCGGGGAGCACTTACGAGCAGTACTTC. This translates into CASSTLAGSTYEQYF.

This clone is a singleton in its sample. J is TRBJ1-2 and V is TRBV6-1; 8 bases are a match to TRBD1. The germline V gene encodes CDR1 MNHNS and CDR2 SASEGT. The CDR3 is made up of 14 amino acids. Trimming removed 1 base from V and 8 bases from J; junction bases left unmatched: 6. CDR3 DNA sequence: TGTGCCAGCAGTGAAGACAGGACAGGGTGGGGCTACACCTTC. This sequence encodes CASSEDRTGWGYTF.

J is TRBJ2-5 and V is TRBV5-4; D unresolved. The CDR3 is 12 amino acids. Germline CDR1 is SGHNT and CDR2 is YYREEE (reference sequence). Trimming stripped 0 bases from V and 5 bases from J, with 5 bases between. The CDR3 region has the DNA TGTGCCAGCAGCTTGGTTGGGGAGACCCAGTACTTC. This translates into CASSLVGETQYF.

The rearrangement uses TRBV5-4 and TRBJ1-2; D may be TRBD1 (6 bases). V was clipped by 2 bases and J by 7 bases, with 18 bases between them. The CDR3 totals 15 residues. The germline V gene has CDR1 SGHNT and CDR2 YYREEE (reference sequence). The DNA for the CDR3 is TGTGCCAGCAGCTTACCAATGGGGGGCCGGTCTGGCTACACCTTC. Translating gives CASSLPMGGRSGYTF.

The chain links TRBV15 to TRBJ1-2; TRBD1 might be the D (6 bases). V was cut by 0 bases and J by 6 bases, with 17 bases left in between. This CDR3 is built from 16 residues. Per germline, CDR1 LNHNV and CDR2 YYDKDF (reference sequence). CDR3 sequence (DNA): TGTGCCACCAGCAGAGATTTGAACAGGGTCTTTGATGGCTACACCTTC. Its protein product is CATSRDLNRVFDGYTF. Filled out from reference TRBV15 and TRBJ1-2, the complete variable domain reads DAMVIQNPRYQVTQFGKPVTLSCSQTLNHNVMYWYQQKSSQAPKLLFHYYDKDFNNEADTPDNFQSRRPNTSFCFLDIRSPGLGDTAMYLCATSRDLNRVFDGYTFGSGTRLTVV.

The chain combines TRBV5-1 with TRBJ2-1; 7 bases align to TRBD1. V trimming: 10 bases; J trimming: 8 bases; junction bases outside the gene matches: 6. This CDR3 is 11 amino acids long. Germline V lookup: CDR1 SGHRS, CDR2 YFSETQ. As DNA, the CDR3 is TGCGCCTCGACAGGGTACGATGAGCAGTTCTTC. Translating it yields CASTGYDEQFF. The variable domain in full, completed from reference TRBV5-1 and TRBJ2-1, reads KAGVTQTPRYLIKTRGQQVTLSCSPISGHRSVSWYQQTPGQGLQFLFEYFSETQRNKGNFPGRFSGRQFSNSRSEMNVSTLELGDSALYLCASTGYDEQFFGPGTRLTVL.

In its sample, this clone was seen a few times. The J gene is TRBJ2-1, the V gene TRBV6-5; 7 positions match TRBD2. The CDR3 spans 15 residues. CDR1 and CDR2 (germline): MNHEY, SVGAGI. V was pared by 2 bases and J by 4 bases, with 5 bases of the junction left unmatched. This chain's CDR3 is CASSYAGVSYNEQFF. The CDR3, as DNA: TGTGCCAGCAGTTACGCGGGAGTATCATACAATGAGCAGTTCTTC.

J is TRBJ1-5 and V is TRBV28; D is unclear. CDR3 size: 12 residues. The germline V gene encodes CDR1 MDHEN and CDR2 SYDVKM. The V end lost 5 bases, the J end lost 6 bases, and 8 bases lay between the germline ends. The CDR3 nucleotides read TGTGCCAGCAGTCCGTGGGGTCAGCCCCAGCATTTT. It specifies CASSPWGQPQHF.

The chain uses TRBV6-5 and TRBJ2-7; the D is unclear. CDR1 is MNHEY and CDR2 is SVGAGI in the germline V gene. CDR3 length equals 14 residues. The V and J ends lost 0 bases and 0 bases respectively, with 6 bases between them. CDR3 coding DNA: TGTGCCAGCAGTTACTCCCCGAGCTCCTACGAGCAGTACTTC. This gives the protein CASSYSPSSYEQYF.

This clone was counted between two and nine times. This chain joins TRBV28 and TRBJ2-3, with TRBD2 as a possible D gene (6 bases). Germline V CDR1 and CDR2: MDHEN, SYDVKM. V shed 6 bases and J shed 6 bases, with 16 bases lying between them. The CDR3 contains 14 residues. CDR3 nucleotide sequence: TGTGCCAGCAGCCCGAGTCGGGGGATCGATACGCAGTATTTT. Translation gives CASSPSRGIDTQYF.

The V gene is TRBV18, the J gene TRBJ2-7, with 13 bases matching TRBD2. Trimming took 4 bases from V and 6 from J; bases not matched to a gene: 6. The CDR3 consists of 15 residues. Germline loops: CDR1 KGHSH, CDR2 LQKENI. Written as DNA, the CDR3 is TGTGCCAGCTCACAGGGACTAGCGGGATTGGGCGAGCAGTACTTC. Protein product: CASSQGLAGLGEQYF. Full variable domain (rest looked up from reference TRBV18 and TRBJ2-7): NAGVMQNPRHLVRRRGQEARLRCSPMKGHSHVYWYRQLPEEGLKFMVYLQKENIIDESGMPKERFSAEFPKEGPSILRIQQVVRGDSAAYFCASSQGLAGLGEQYFGPGTRLTVT.

The sample holds a few counts of this clone. The CDR3 region has the DNA TGTGCCAGCAGTTTGCAGACTAGCTCTAAGTACTTC. Protein product: CASSLQTSSKYF. This chain uses TRBV28 with TRBJ2-7; 7 bases are shared with TRBD2. Germline values: CDR1 MDHEN, CDR2 SYDVKM. V lost 3 bases, J lost 11 bases, and 7 bases stayed unmatched. The CDR3 consists of 12 residues.

This rearrangement joins TRBV7-9 to TRBJ2-7; TRBD2 matches 9 bases. With V trimmed by 2 bases and J by 0 bases, 2 bases remained unmatched. Germline CDR1 reads SEHNR; CDR2 reads FQNEAQ (reference sequence). The CDR3 length is 15 residues. CDR3 coding DNA: TGTGCCAGCAGCTTAACTAGCGGGTCCTCCTACGAGCAGTACTTC. Its protein is CASSLTSGSSYEQYF.

This clone was detected ten times or more. This sequence joins TRBV29-1 and TRBJ1-5; D is undetermined. The CDR3 length is 15 residues. Per the germline V gene, CDR1 is SQVTM and CDR2 is ANQGSEA. Between the trimmed V and J ends, which lost 6 bases and 4 bases, there was a span of 19 bases. CDR3 in amino acids: CSVADGLLGNQPQHF. For the CDR3, the DNA is TGCAGCGTCGCCGACGGATTACTAGGGAATCAGCCCCAGCATTTT.

This chain joins TRBV6-5 and TRBJ1-2; 7 nucleotides align to TRBD1. V trimming: 0 bases; J trimming: 2 bases; junction bases outside the gene matches: 6. The length of the CDR3 is 16 residues. Germline assignment: CDR1 MNHEY and CDR2 SVGAGI. CDR3 loop: CASSYSRGTANYGYTF. In nucleotides, the CDR3 is TGTGCCAGCAGTTACTCGAGAGGGACAGCAAACTATGGCTACACCTTC.